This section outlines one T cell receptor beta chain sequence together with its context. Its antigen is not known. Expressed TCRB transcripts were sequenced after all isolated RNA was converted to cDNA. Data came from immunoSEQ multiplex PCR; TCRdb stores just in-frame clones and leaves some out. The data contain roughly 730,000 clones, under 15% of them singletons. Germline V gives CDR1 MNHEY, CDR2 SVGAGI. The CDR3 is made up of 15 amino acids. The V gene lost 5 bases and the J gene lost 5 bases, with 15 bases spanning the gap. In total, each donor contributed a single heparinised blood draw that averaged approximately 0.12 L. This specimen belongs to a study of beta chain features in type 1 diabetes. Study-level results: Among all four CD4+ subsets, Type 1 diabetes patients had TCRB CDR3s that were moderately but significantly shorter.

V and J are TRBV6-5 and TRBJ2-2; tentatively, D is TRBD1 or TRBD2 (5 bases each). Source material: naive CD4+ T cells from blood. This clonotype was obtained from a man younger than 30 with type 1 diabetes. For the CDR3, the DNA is TGTGCCAGCAGTCGTACCGGGGACGGAACCGGGGAGCTGTTTTTT. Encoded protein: CASSRTGDGTGELFF.